The entry that follows covers one T cell receptor (beta chain) sequence. Its matching antigen is unknown. The PCR used 60 Vbeta and 13 Jbeta primers. The assay was immunoSEQ multiplex PCR, and TCRdb's table has in-frame clones only and misses some. The data show roughly 200,000 clones, around 85% seen once. Donors were ostensibly healthy at sampling, although undocumented immune exposures were probable. The record originates from a study of cytomegalovirus exposure and HLA in healthy donors. Study-level findings and limits: Approximately 17,000 TCR beta sequences were associated with HLA alleles at 0.05 false discovery rate in a later analysis.

This CDR3 has 16 residues. The germline V and J ends were trimmed by 0 bases and 4 bases, with 13 bases remaining between them. Germline CDR1 and CDR2: SGHNT and YYREEE (reference sequence). This sequence joins TRBV5-4 and TRBJ2-2; D is unresolved. Sequencing input: PBMCs. The clonotype originates from a woman in her fifties or sixties in good health and CMV-seronegative. CDR3 bases: TGTGCCAGCAGCTTGGCCCCCATAAGAGGCACCGGGGAGCTGTTTTTT. Protein product: CASSLAPIRGTGELFF. Together with reference TRBV5-4 and TRBJ2-2, the CDR3 gives the full variable domain: ETGVTQSPTHLIKTRGQQVTLRCSSQSGHNTVSWYQQALGQGPQFIFQYYREEENGRGNFPPRFSGLQFPNYSSELNVNALELDDSALYLCASSLAPIRGTGELFFGEGSRLTVL.